This T cell receptor beta chain was captured in a study of shared clonotypes between healthy human individuals. Points from the study as a whole: It was the non-shared clonotypes that had lower generation probabilities than clonotypes shared by all four donors.

Naive CD8 populations comprised CD45RO-negative cells positively selected for CCR7, excluding terminally differentiated effector memory CD45RA+ cells. As for this clone: Its cognate antigen is unknown.

Sequencing was performed with immunoSEQ multiplex PCR; in TCRdb, only in-frame clones are kept and a portion is missing. Of roughly 810,000 clones in the sample, 96% were seen once. The CDR3 totals 14 residues. Germline V gene sequence: CDR1 SGHTA, CDR2 FQGNSA. Deletions cut 3 bases from V and 4 bases from J, with 13 bases between. This TCR derives from a man aged 25-45 years in good health. The chain carries TRBV7-2 and TRBJ2-7; TRBD1 is a possible D gene (7 bases). Sequenced material: naive CD8+ T cells sorted from blood. Written as DNA, the CDR3 is TGTGCCAGCAGCTTTGCGGCAGGGGGGTACGAGCAGTACTTC. Translation: CASSFAAGGYEQYF.